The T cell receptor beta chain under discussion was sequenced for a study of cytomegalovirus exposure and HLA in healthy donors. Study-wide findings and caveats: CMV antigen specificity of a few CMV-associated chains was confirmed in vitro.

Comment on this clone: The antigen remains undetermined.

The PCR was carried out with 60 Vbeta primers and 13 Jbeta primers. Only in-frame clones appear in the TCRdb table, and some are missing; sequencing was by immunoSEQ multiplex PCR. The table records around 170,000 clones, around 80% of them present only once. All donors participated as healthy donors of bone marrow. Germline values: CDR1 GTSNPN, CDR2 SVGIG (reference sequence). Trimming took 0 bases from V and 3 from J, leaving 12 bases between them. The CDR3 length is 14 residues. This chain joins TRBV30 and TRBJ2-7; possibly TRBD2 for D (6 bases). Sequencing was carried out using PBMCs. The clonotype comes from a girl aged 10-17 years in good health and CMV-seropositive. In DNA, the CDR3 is TGTGCCTGGAGTGTAACGGGGGTCATCTACGAGCAGTACTTC. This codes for CAWSVTGVIYEQYF.